These 31 T cell receptor beta chains originate from one sample sequenced in a study of T cell responses to AZD1222 COVID-19 vaccine. Using immunoSEQ multiplex PCR, the repertoire was profiled, and TCRdb retains in-frame clones only, with some absent. The sample consists of approximately 190,000 clones, 90% to 95% of them appearing once. Sequencing was performed on peripheral blood, taken 28 days after the second dose of the MenACWY control vaccine. Receptors originate from an adult who received the MenACWY meningococcal vaccine as a control.

The chain carries TRBV5-1 and TRBJ1-3; TRBD1 aligns across 7 bases. Trimming removed 0 bases from V and 4 bases from J; junction bases left unmatched: 13. Germline V gene lookup returns CDR1 SGHRS and CDR2 YFSETQ. The CDR3 spans 18 residues. This CDR3 reads CASSLGTGHFVEGNTIYF. CDR3 DNA: TGCGCCAGCAGCTTGGGGACAGGTCACTTTGTGGAAGGAAACACCATATATTTT.

The DNA of the CDR3 is TGTGCCAGCAGAGATGAGGGGGCAGCTAACTATGGCTACACCTTC. The encoded protein is CASRDEGAANYGYTF. The genes are TRBV5-6 and TRBJ1-2; 7 bases are a match to TRBD1. The CDR3 length is 15 residues. Per the germline V gene, CDR1 is SGHDT and CDR2 is YYEEEE. J lost 0 bases, V lost 5 bases, and 7 bases had no gene match.

V and J are TRBV4-2 and TRBJ2-5, with a tentative D call TRBD2 (6 bases). The V gene lost 3 bases and the J gene lost 4 bases, with 18 bases spanning the gap. The germline V gene has CDR1 LGHNA and CDR2 YNFKEQ. The CDR3 runs 16 residues. The CDR3 nucleotides are TGTGCCAGCAGCCAGGCGAATCCCGGGGGTTCAGAGACCCAGTACTTC. This translates into CASSQANPGGSETQYF.

The chain recombines TRBV19 with TRBJ1-2, with 7 bases that match TRBD1. The CDR3 totals 14 residues. Germline loops: CDR1 LNHDA, CDR2 SQIVND (reference sequence). Trimming cost V 5 bases and J 4 bases; bases outside gene matches: 7. CDR3 in amino acids: CASSSQGEGYGYTF. The CDR3 nucleotides are TGTGCCAGTAGTTCCCAGGGGGAGGGCTATGGCTACACCTTC.

This CDR3 reads CAISEFGTGDYEQYF. As DNA, the CDR3 is TGTGCCATCAGTGAATTCGGGACAGGGGATTACGAGCAGTACTTC. The rearrangement joins TRBV10-3 to TRBJ2-7; 10 bases are a match to TRBD1. Losses at the gene ends were 3 bases for V and 4 bases for J; bases not matched to a gene: 6. Germline loops: CDR1 ENHRY, CDR2 SYGVKD. This CDR3 contains 15 residues.

The chain has TRBV6-5 and TRBJ2-3; D uncertain. The CDR3 loop spans 16 amino acids. With 1 base removed from V and 6 bases from J, the gap between germline ends came to 17 bases. Germline loops: CDR1 MNHEY, CDR2 SVGAGI. In nucleotides, the CDR3 is TGTGCCAGCAGTTACTTCCAGCCCCCGAGTGGTGATACGCAGTATTTT. Protein product: CASSYFQPPSGDTQYF.

This clone has just one count. The chain joins TRBV3-1 (or the pseudogene TRBV3-2) to TRBJ2-1; D is unclear. Trimming pared 3 bases from V and 2 bases from J, leaving 14 bases between. The CDR3 extends over 16 amino acids. Germline V gene sequence: CDR1 LGHDT, CDR2 YNNKEL (reference sequence). CDR3 nucleotide sequence: TGTGCCAGCAGCCACCGAGGCGGAGCCACCTACAATGAGCAGTTCTTC. Encoded protein: CASSHRGGATYNEQFF.

The rearrangement uses TRBV5-4 and TRBJ1-2, with D perhaps TRBD1 (5 bases). Germline V lookup: CDR1 SGHNT, CDR2 YYREEE (reference sequence). The V end was cut by 5 bases, the J end by 5 bases, with 13 bases between. This CDR3 region has 13 residues. CDR3 amino acids: CASRFQGIYGYTF. As DNA, the CDR3 is TGTGCCAGCAGATTTCAGGGAATATATGGCTACACCTTC.

The rearrangement joins TRBV14 to TRBJ2-1; D tentatively fits TRBD1 or TRBD2 (5 bases each). Trimming took off 3 bases at V and 4 bases at J, with 13 bases between the two ends. This CDR3 is built from 15 residues. The germline gives CDR1 SGHDN, CDR2 FVKESK. The CDR3 DNA reads as TGTGCCAGCAGCCAGATGGGGGATCAGTACAATGAGCAGTTCTTC. It specifies CASSQMGDQYNEQFF.

This chain connects TRBV5-4 to TRBJ2-5, with 8 bases identical to TRBD2. Unmatched junction bases numbered 5, after V lost 0 bases and J lost 4 bases. Germline CDR1 and CDR2: SGHNT and YYREEE (reference sequence). This CDR3 is 15 amino acids long. DNA for the CDR3: TGTGCCAGCAGCTTGGAGGGACTAGAAGGAGAGACCCAGTACTTC. Amino acid sequence: CASSLEGLEGETQYF.

The chain combines TRBV29-1 with TRBJ1-4, with 7 bases fitting TRBD1. Germline-derived CDR1 and CDR2 are SQVTM and ANQGSEA. Losses at the gene ends were 7 bases for V and 8 bases for J; bases not matched to a gene: 13. This CDR3 has 14 amino acids. Here the CDR3 reads CSAAVDRAYEKLFF. In DNA, the CDR3 is TGCAGCGCCGCCGTTGACAGGGCCTACGAAAAACTGTTTTTT.

V and J are TRBV30 and TRBJ2-5, with D unclear. CDR3 length equals 13 residues. The V end lost 1 base, the J end lost 5 bases, and 11 bases lay between the germline ends. Germline CDR1 reads GTSNPN; CDR2 reads SVGIG (reference sequence). CDR3: CAWSAGRAETQYF. CDR3 nucleotide sequence: TGTGCCTGGAGTGCCGGGCGAGCGGAGACCCAGTACTTC.

The chain joins TRBV6-5 to TRBJ1-1, with D uncertain. CDR1 MNHEY and CDR2 SVGAGI come from the germline V gene. This CDR3 has 14 residues. Trimming left V 11 bases short and J 0 bases short, with 16 bases between. The DNA of the CDR3 is TGTGCCGCGTCCCTCTTCCAATTGAACACTGAAGCTTTCTTT. Its protein product is CAASLFQLNTEAFF.

CDR3 nucleotide sequence: TGTGCCAGCAGTCCCCCCAGGGAATACTCCTACAATGAGCAGTTCTTC. The encoded protein is CASSPPREYSYNEQFF. The gene calls are TRBV27 and TRBJ2-1; a weak D match, TRBD1 (5 bases). V was cut by 5 bases and J by 0 bases, with 14 bases left in between. This CDR3 has 16 residues. CDR1 is MNHEY and CDR2 is SMNVEV in the germline V gene (reference sequence).

The V call is TRBV11-3, the J call TRBJ2-3; D may correspond to TRBD1 or TRBD2 (5 bases each). Trimming shortened V by 2 bases and J by 2 bases, and 11 bases separated the two germline ends. Per the germline V gene, CDR1 is SGHNT and CDR2 is YENEEA. There are 15 residues in the CDR3. Written as DNA, the CDR3 is TGTGCCAGCAGCTTACCCGGGGCCTACACAGATACGCAGTATTTT. This codes for CASSLPGAYTDTQYF.

The gene calls are TRBV4-1 and TRBJ1-2; D remains unclear. Germline V gene data show CDR1 as MGHRA and CDR2 as YSYEKL. Deletions cut 5 bases from V and 4 bases from J, with 17 bases between. The CDR3 is made up of 15 amino acids. The CDR3 loop is CASSASVAYGYGYTF. The CDR3 bases are TGCGCCAGCAGCGCCTCTGTTGCTTACGGCTATGGCTACACCTTC.

The CDR3 loop reads CASSAKDRGFHGYTF. CDR3 DNA sequence: TGTGCCAGCAGCGCCAAGGACAGGGGATTTCATGGCTACACCTTC. This rearrangement joins TRBV7-9 to TRBJ1-2; 9 positions match TRBD1. J gave up 6 bases and V 5 bases, and 10 bases lay outside the gene matches. Germline V gene lookup returns CDR1 SEHNR and CDR2 FQNEAQ (reference sequence). The CDR3 is made up of 15 amino acids.

This clone occurred a few times. This sequence joins TRBV12-5 and TRBJ1-1; 9 positions match TRBD1. Germline V gives CDR1 LGHNT, CDR2 FRNRAP. The junction had 9 bases not matched to a gene; V was cut back by 0 bases and J by 4 bases. The CDR3 is made up of 17 amino acids. CDR3 residues: CASGLVLGQGFITEAFF. DNA for the CDR3: TGTGCTAGTGGTTTGGTACTCGGACAGGGGTTTATCACTGAAGCTTTCTTT.

This chain links TRBV4-3 with TRBJ2-1, with 10 bases aligning to TRBD1. CDR1 and CDR2 (germline): LGHNA, YSLEER. J lost 8 bases, V lost 4 bases, and 5 bases had no gene match. The CDR3 spans 14 residues. CDR3 sequence (DNA): TGCGCCAGCAGCCGAGGGACAGGGGAAGATGAGCAGTTCTTC. It yields the protein CASSRGTGEDEQFF.

The chain has TRBV28 and TRBJ2-7, with 8 bases fitting TRBD1. V lost 6 bases, J lost 1 base, and 8 bases stayed unmatched. CDR1 MDHEN and CDR2 SYDVKM come from the germline V gene. CDR3 length: 15 residues. CDR3 DNA: TGTGCCAGCAGATCGACAGGGGCTGGTTCCTACGAGCAGTACTTC. This gives the protein CASRSTGAGSYEQYF.

The genes are TRBV7-2 and TRBJ1-5, with TRBD1 identical over 7 bases. The CDR3 is 14 amino acids. CDR1 is SGHTA and CDR2 is FQGNSA in the germline V gene. J gave up 1 base and V 5 bases, and 2 bases lay outside the gene matches. The CDR3 nucleotides read TGTGCCAGCAGCCAACAGGGGAGCAATCAGCCCCAGCATTTT. It encodes CASSQQGSNQPQHF.

This rearrangement joins TRBV21-1 to TRBJ1-6; the DNA was not used to check the table's D call, TRBD1. TRBV21-1 is marked as a pseudogene. The CDR3 runs to 15 residues. The CDR3 region is CASSKGGKSHSPLHF. Here the CDR3 DNA reads TGTGCCAGCAGCAAAGGTGGCAAATCTCATTCACCCCTCCACTTT.

The chain joins TRBV13 to TRBJ1-1; D gene unclear. The CDR3 has 13 residues. V lost 2 bases and J 5 bases, leaving 9 bases between the germline ends. Germline V gene sequence: CDR1 PRHDT, CDR2 FYEKMQ (reference sequence). The chain's CDR3 is CASSLRDGTEAFF. CDR3 DNA sequence: TGTGCCAGCAGCTTACGTGATGGGACTGAAGCTTTCTTT. Using reference TRBV13 and TRBJ1-1 for the parts outside the CDR3, the full variable domain is AAGVIQSPRHLIKEKRETATLKCYPIPRHDTVYWYQQGPGQDPQFLISFYEKMQSDKGSIPDRFSAQQFSDYHSELNMSSLELGDSALYFCASSLRDGTEAFFGQGTRLTVV.

V is TRBV28 and J is TRBJ2-7; D may be TRBD1 or TRBD2 (6 bases each). This CDR3 region has 15 residues. V was clipped by 8 bases and J by 4 bases, with 21 bases between them. Germline assignment: CDR1 MDHEN and CDR2 SYDVKM. CDR3 in amino acids: CASLAMSGALYEQYF. CDR3 DNA: TGTGCCAGCCTGGCAATGTCGGGGGCTCTTTACGAGCAGTACTTC.

This chain connects TRBV18 to TRBJ1-6; a weak D match, TRBD1 (5 bases). Between the trimmed V and J ends, which lost 1 base and 5 bases, there was a span of 9 bases. Germline V gene data show CDR1 as KGHSH and CDR2 as LQKENI. This CDR3 spans 15 amino acids. CDR3 loop: CASSPRDSNNSPLHF. Here the CDR3 DNA reads TGTGCCAGCTCACCACGTGACAGCAATAATTCACCCCTCCACTTT.

This chain uses TRBV21-1 with TRBJ2-3; TRBD1 is the table's D call and was not checked against the DNA. TRBV21-1 is described as a pseudogene. CDR3 length equals 20 residues. DNA for the CDR3: TGTGCCAGCAGCAAAAAAAGGGGGTTAATACTCAGCGGATGCACAGATACGCAGTATTTT. It yields the protein CASSKKRGLILSGCTDTQYF.

The genes are TRBV3-1 (or the pseudogene TRBV3-2) and TRBJ1-2, with D maybe TRBD1 (5 bases). The CDR3 covers 13 residues. Trimming removed 6 bases at V and 7 bases at J, with 15 bases between. Germline V CDR1 and CDR2: LGHDT, YNNKEL (reference sequence). The CDR3 sequence: CASSQSSGTGYTF. CDR3 sequence (DNA): TGTGCCAGCAGTCAAAGTTCGGGGACTGGCTACACCTTC.

The chain couples TRBV9 to TRBJ2-7; D may be TRBD1 (6 bases). This CDR3 spans 13 amino acids. Germline-derived CDR1 and CDR2 are SGDLS and YYNGEE. Trimming stripped 4 bases from V and 6 bases from J, with 14 bases between. The CDR3 coding sequence is TGTGCCAGCAGCCCTTGGACAGACTCCGAGCAGTACTTC. Protein product: CASSPWTDSEQYF.

The chain's CDR3 is CASSDRKGEAFF. CDR3 bases: TGTGCCAGCAGTGACCGTAAGGGTGAAGCTTTCTTT. This chain connects TRBV6-4 to TRBJ1-1; D unresolved. Germline values: CDR1 MRHNA, CDR2 SNTAGT. The CDR3 sequence is 12 residues long. Trimming shortened V by 2 bases and J by 7 bases, and 8 bases separated the two germline ends.

This clone turned up a few times. This rearrangement joins TRBV10-3 to TRBJ1-6; 9 bases fit TRBD1. This CDR3 has 14 residues. Germline loops: CDR1 ENHRY, CDR2 SYGVKD. V trimming: 3 bases; J trimming: 7 bases; junction bases outside the gene matches: 1. The CDR3 loop reads CAISEGQGNSPLHF. The CDR3 DNA follows: TGTGCCATCAGTGAAGGACAGGGGAATTCACCCCTCCACTTT.

The rearrangement links TRBV29-1 to TRBJ1-2; D possibly corresponds to TRBD1 (5 bases). The germline V and J ends were trimmed by 8 bases and 4 bases, with 20 bases remaining between them. The CDR3 is 14 amino acids. Germline CDR1 and CDR2: SQVTM and ANQGSEA. The CDR3 region is CSIRQTYSAYGYTF. The CDR3 DNA reads TGCAGCATACGACAGACCTACTCAGCCTATGGCTACACCTTC.